These 9 T cell receptor beta chains came from one sample sequenced in a study of cytomegalovirus exposure and HLA in healthy donors. The PCR used 60 Vbeta and 13 Jbeta primers. Data came from immunoSEQ multiplex PCR; TCRdb stores just in-frame clones and leaves some out. This repertoire shows some 140,000 clones, 75% to 85% found once; its top ten account for roughly 7.8%. What was sequenced was PBMCs. The receptors shown here come from a woman aged 50 to 65 in good health and CMV-seropositive.

The chain links TRBV28 to TRBJ2-7, with 9 bases lining up with TRBD1. This CDR3 is 15 amino acids long. Germline CDR1 MDHEN, CDR2 SYDVKM. Trimming removed 3 bases from V and 0 bases from J; junction bases left unmatched: 3. The CDR3 protein is CASSFETGGSYEQYF. The CDR3 nucleotides read TGTGCCAGCAGTTTCGAGACAGGGGGCTCCTACGAGCAGTACTTC. The full variable domain, completed using reference TRBV28 and TRBJ2-7, is DVKVTQSSRYLVKRTGEKVFLECVQDMDHENMFWYRQDPGLGLRLIYFSYDVKMKEKGDIPEGYSVSREKKERFSLILESASTNQTSMYLCASSFETGGSYEQYFGPGTRLTVT.

The chain recombines TRBV25-1 with TRBJ2-1; D remains unclear. This CDR3 spans 12 amino acids. Trimming cost V 2 bases and J 9 bases, with 8 bases left between them. Germline V gene data show CDR1 as MGHDK and CDR2 as SYGVNS. In DNA, the CDR3 is TGTGCCAGCAGTGAAATAGGCGGTGAGCAGTTCTTC. Its translation is CASSEIGGEQFF.

This chain links TRBV13 with TRBJ2-1; 8 positions match TRBD2. Looked up from germline, CDR1 is PRHDT and CDR2 is FYEKMQ (reference sequence). The V segment lost 0 bases and the J segment 8 bases; nucleotides outside the gene matches: 9. The CDR3 contains 16 residues. The DNA of the CDR3 is TGTGCCAGCAGCTTAGGAGCGGGAGCGGTGCTCGATGAGCAGTTCTTC. It encodes CASSLGAGAVLDEQFF.

The chain employs TRBV5-4 and TRBJ2-7, with D possibly matching TRBD1 (6 bases). The V gene's germline CDR1 is SGHNT and CDR2 YYREEE (reference sequence). Trimming removed 5 bases from V and 0 bases from J, with 15 bases in between. This CDR3 is built from 15 residues. CDR3 DNA: TGTGCCAGCAGTCTGGCAGGGGCCTTCTCCTACGAGCAGTACTTC. Residues: CASSLAGAFSYEQYF.

In this sample, this clone turned up once. This rearrangement joins TRBV30 to TRBJ1-6, with D maybe TRBD1 (6 bases). The CDR3 runs 12 residues. The germline V gene encodes CDR1 GTSNPN and CDR2 SVGIG (reference sequence). V lost 5 bases and J lost 5, with 7 bases in between. The CDR3 loop is CAWDRHNSPLHF. The CDR3 DNA reads TGTGCCTGGGACAGGCATAATTCACCCCTCCACTTT.

The gene calls are TRBV7-2 and TRBJ1-2, with D possibly TRBD1 on 5 matching bases. The CDR3 sequence is 16 residues long. Trimming stripped 2 bases from V and 3 bases from J, with 16 bases between. Germline values: CDR1 SGHTA, CDR2 FQGNSA. CDR3 residues: CASSLQGLGRDYGYTF. In DNA form, the CDR3 reads TGTGCCAGCAGCTTACAGGGTCTCGGGAGGGACTATGGCTACACCTTC.

V and J are TRBV28 and TRBJ2-1; weak D call: TRBD1 (6 bases). The CDR3 length is 13 residues. In germline, CDR1 is MDHEN, CDR2 SYDVKM. Deletions cut 7 bases from V and 2 bases from J, with 9 bases between. CDR3 region: CASKQGTYNEQFF. CDR3 DNA sequence: TGTGCCAGCAAACAGGGCACCTACAATGAGCAGTTCTTC.

V and J are TRBV30 and TRBJ2-7; TRBD1 might be the D (5 bases). The CDR3 sequence is 14 residues long. V was pared by 2 bases and J by 9 bases, with 20 bases between. Per the germline V gene, CDR1 is GTSNPN and CDR2 is SVGIG (reference sequence). CDR3 sequence reads: CAWSTLGHSIGQYF. CDR3 nucleotide sequence: TGTGCCTGGAGTACCTTAGGACACTCGATCGGGCAGTACTTC.

The chain employs TRBV2 and TRBJ2-5, with D maybe TRBD2 (6 bases). From germline, CDR1 is SNHLY and CDR2 FYNNEI. Trimming removed 7 bases from V and 6 bases from J, with 21 bases in between. The CDR3 covers 15 residues. Here the CDR3 reads CASTGDRGSPKTQYF. The CDR3 DNA sequence: TGTGCCAGCACGGGAGATAGGGGTAGCCCGAAGACCCAGTACTTC.